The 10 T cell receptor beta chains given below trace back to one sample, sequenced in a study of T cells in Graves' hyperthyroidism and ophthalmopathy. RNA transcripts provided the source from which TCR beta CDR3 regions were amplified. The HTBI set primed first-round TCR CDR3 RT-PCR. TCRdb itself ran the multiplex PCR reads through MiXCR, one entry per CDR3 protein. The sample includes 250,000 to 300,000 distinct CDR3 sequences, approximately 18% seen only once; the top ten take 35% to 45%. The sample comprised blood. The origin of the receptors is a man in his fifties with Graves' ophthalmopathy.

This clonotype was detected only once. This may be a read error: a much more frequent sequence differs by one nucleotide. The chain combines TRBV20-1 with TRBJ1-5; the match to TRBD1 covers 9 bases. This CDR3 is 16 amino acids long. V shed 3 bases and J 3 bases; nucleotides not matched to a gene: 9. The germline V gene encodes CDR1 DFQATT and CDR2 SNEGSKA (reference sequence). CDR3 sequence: CSASNSGQGLNQPQHF. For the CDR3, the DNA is TGCAGTGCTAGCAATAGCGGACAGGGGCTCAATCAGCCCCAGCATTTT.

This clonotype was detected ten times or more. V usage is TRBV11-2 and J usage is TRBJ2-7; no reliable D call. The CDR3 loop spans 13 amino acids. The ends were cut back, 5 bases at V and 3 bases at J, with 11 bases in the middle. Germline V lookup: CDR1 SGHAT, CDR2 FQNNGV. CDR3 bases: TGTGCCAGCAGCCCTTCGACTCTCTACGAGCAGTACTTC. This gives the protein CASSPSTLYEQYF.

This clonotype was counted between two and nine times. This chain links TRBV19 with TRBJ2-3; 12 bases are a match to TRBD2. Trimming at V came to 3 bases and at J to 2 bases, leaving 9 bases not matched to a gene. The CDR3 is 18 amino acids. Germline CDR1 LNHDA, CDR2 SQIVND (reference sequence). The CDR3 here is CASSIALAGGPPTDTQYF. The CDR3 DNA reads TGTGCCAGTAGTATCGCACTAGCGGGAGGACCGCCCACAGATACGCAGTATTTT.

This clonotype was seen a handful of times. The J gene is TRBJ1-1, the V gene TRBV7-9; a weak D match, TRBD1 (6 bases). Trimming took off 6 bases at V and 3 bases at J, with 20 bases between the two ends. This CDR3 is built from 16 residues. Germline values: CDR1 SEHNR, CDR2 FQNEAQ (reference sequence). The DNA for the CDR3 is TGTGCCAGCAGTTATCCCGCCAGGGGCCGTCACACTGAAGCTTTCTTT. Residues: CASSYPARGRHTEAFF. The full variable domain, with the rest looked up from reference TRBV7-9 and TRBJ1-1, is DTGVSQNPRHKITKRGQNVTFRCDPISEHNRLYWYRQTLGQGPEFLTYFQNEAQLEKSRLLSDRFSAERPKGSFSTLEIQRTEQGDSAMYLCASSYPARGRHTEAFFGQGTRLTVV.

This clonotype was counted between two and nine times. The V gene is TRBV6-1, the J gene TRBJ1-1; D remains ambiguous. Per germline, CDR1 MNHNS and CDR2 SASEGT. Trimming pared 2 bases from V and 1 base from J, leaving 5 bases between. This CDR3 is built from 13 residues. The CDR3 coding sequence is TGTGCCAGCAGTGAACCCAGGAACACTGAAGCTTTCTTT. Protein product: CASSEPRNTEAFF.

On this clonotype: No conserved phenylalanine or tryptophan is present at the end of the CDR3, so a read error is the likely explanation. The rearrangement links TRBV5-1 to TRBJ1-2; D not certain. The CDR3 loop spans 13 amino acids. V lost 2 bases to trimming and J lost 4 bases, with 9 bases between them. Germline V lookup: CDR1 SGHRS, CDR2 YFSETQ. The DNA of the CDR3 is TGCGCCAGCAGCTTCACAGAACCCTATGGCTACACCCTC. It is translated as CASSFTEPYGYTL.

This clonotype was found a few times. The chain's CDR3 is CASSSLGTSGSETQYF. The DNA for the CDR3 is TGTGCCAGCAGTTCACTAGGGACTAGCGGGAGTGAGACCCAGTACTTC. The gene calls are TRBV27 and TRBJ2-5; 14 positions match TRBD2. CDR1 MNHEY and CDR2 SMNVEV come from the germline V gene (reference sequence). The CDR3 length is 16 residues. V gave up 4 bases and J gave up 5 bases; unmatched junction bases: 6.

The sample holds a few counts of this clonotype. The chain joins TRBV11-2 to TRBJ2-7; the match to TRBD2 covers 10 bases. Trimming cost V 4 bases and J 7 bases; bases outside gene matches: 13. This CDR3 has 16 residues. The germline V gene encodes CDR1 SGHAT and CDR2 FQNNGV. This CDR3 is CASSSTLAGAFSEQYF. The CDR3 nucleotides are TGTGCCAGCAGCTCCACCCTAGCGGGAGCTTTCAGTGAGCAGTACTTC.

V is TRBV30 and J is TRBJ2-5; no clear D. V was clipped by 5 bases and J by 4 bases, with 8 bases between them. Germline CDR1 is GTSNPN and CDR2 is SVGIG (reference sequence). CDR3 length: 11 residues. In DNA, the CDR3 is TGTGCCTGGGATAGTGGAGAGACCCAGTACTTC. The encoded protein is CAWDSGETQYF.

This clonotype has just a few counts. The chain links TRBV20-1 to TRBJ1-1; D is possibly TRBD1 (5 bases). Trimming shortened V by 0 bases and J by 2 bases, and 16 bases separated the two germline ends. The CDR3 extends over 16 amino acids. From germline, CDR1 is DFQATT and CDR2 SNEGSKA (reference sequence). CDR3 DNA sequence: TGCAGTGCTAGAGACGGTGGACAAAACCTAAACACTGAAGCTTTCTTT. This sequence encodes CSARDGGQNLNTEAFF.